This T cell receptor beta chain is drawn from a study of blood T cell repertoires in COVID-19. The CDR3 contains 11 residues. Between the trimmed V and J ends, which lost 3 bases and 13 bases, there was a span of 7 bases. Germline CDR1 is MNHNS and CDR2 is SASEGT. Some clones are missing from TCRdb's copy, which holds only in-frame ones; the method was immunoSEQ multiplex PCR. Of 200,000 to 250,000 clones listed, 70% to 90% are singletons. This rearrangement joins TRBV6-1 to TRBJ1-6; D not certain. The sequencing input was peripheral blood. The sequence was collected from a woman aged 35 to 49 with acute or convalescent COVID-19. The CDR3 loop reads CASSEEGPLHF. CDR3 nucleotide sequence: TGTGCCAGCAGTGAGGAGGGCCCCCTCCACTTT.